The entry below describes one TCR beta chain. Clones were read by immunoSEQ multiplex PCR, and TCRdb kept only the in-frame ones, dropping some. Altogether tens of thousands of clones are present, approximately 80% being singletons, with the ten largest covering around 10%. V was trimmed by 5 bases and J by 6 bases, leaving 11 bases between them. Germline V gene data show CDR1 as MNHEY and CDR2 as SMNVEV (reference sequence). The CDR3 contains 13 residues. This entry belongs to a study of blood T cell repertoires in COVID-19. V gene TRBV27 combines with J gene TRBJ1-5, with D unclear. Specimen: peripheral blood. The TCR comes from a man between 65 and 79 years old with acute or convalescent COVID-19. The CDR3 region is CASSPLAGQPQHF. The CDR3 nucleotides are TGTGCCAGCAGTCCCCTTGCAGGTCAGCCCCAGCATTTT.